This T cell receptor beta chain came from a study of T cell responses to AZD1222 COVID-19 vaccine. In its sample, this clone was seen once. No antigen is known for it. Study conclusions and caveats: Scientists sampled the repertoires only once the peak T cell response had passed. Two AZD1222 doses significantly raised spike-specific TCR breadth and depth over controls. Per reports, nearly half of all spike-specific TCRs target regions that are unmutated in variants.

Trimming cost V 6 bases and J 6 bases, with 17 bases left between them. The CDR3 runs to 14 residues. Germline V lookup: CDR1 KGHSH, CDR2 LQKENI. Clones were read by immunoSEQ multiplex PCR, and TCRdb kept only the in-frame ones, dropping some. This table has approximately 120,000 clones, approximately 85% appearing once. The TCR sequence derives from an adult in good health. The V call is TRBV18, the J call TRBJ1-2; D may be TRBD1 (6 bases). The sample was peripheral blood, taken on day 0 of MenACWY control vaccination. CDR3 sequence reads: CASSPTQGIDGYTF. The CDR3 nucleotides are TGTGCCAGCTCCCCTACACAGGGTATCGATGGCTACACCTTC.